The rows below give T cell receptor beta chains drawn from one sample of a study of blood T cells in healthy people across ages. TCRdb re-called the 5' RACE reads through MiXCR, storing one row per CDR3 protein. The sample yields about 640,000 distinct CDR3 sequences, around three fifths seen once. The sequencing input was blood. These receptors all come from a man aged 60 to 69 in good health. Both conserved end residues are part of each CDR3. Not every row has a clone size; where given, it reads once, few, many or a size class.

>TRBV25-1|16|-|TRBJ2-3
CASSEGAGPSTDTQYF
>TRBV12-3/TRBV12-4|16|-|TRBJ1-2
CASSLDSEVVNYGYTF
>TRBV6-6|16|-|TRBJ1-1
CASSRDSGGSNTEAFF
>TRBV6-6|12|-|TRBJ1-2
CATNLAAYGYTF
>TRBV6-1|13|-|-
CASRLTGENIQYF
>TRBV20-1|15|-|TRBJ2-5
CSAQRAGSHQETQYF
>TRBV5-1|15|-|TRBJ2-3
CASSLDSGGLDTQYF
>TRBV7-9|14|-|TRBJ2-1
CASSLVTSYNEQFF
>TRBV6-5|18|-|-
CASSYSMGPDWGGKTQYF
>TRBV2|14|-|TRBJ1-6
CASSPQGTNSPLHF
>TRBV5-1|14|-|TRBJ2-5
CASSPSGGLETQYF
>TRBV3-1|14|-|TRBJ1-2
CASSHGTGGYDYTF
>TRBV7-2|17|many|TRBJ2-1
CASSQSRGGSTYNEQFF
>TRBV12-5|15|-|TRBJ1-2
CASGLAQGLADGYTF
>TRBV5-1|12|-|TRBJ2-1
CASSPGAGGQFF
>TRBV27|15|few|TRBJ2-2
CASSFMSGGTGELFF
>TRBV12-3/TRBV12-4|13|once|TRBJ2-3
CASRDLRTDTQYF
>TRBV11-2|17|-|TRBJ1-2
CASSFPGQPAGRYGYTF
>TRBV7-9|16|-|TRBJ2-1
CASISSGGAGRDEQFF
>TRBV10-3|14|-|TRBJ2-1
CAGGSGTGYNEQFF
>TRBV24-1|15|-|TRBJ2-1
CATSDFKRESGEQFF
>TRBV27|18|-|TRBJ2-2
CASGSSGGSYLNTGELFF
>TRBV5-1|15|-|TRBJ1-2
CASSLSGPEGYGYTF
>TRBV7-2|14|-|TRBJ1-1
CASSKRRGNTEAFF
>TRBV7-2|12|few|TRBJ2-1
CASSSEQGWQFF
>TRBV6-5|14|few|TRBJ1-5
CASSYSKGGQPQHF
>TRBV3-1|13|few|TRBJ2-1
CASSRRQANEQFF
>TRBV15|13|-|TRBJ2-4
CATAQGVGNIQYF
>TRBV11-3|15|-|TRBJ2-1
CASSSHSGGHNEQFF
>TRBV10-2|14|-|TRBJ1-1
CASRTGQGKTEAFF
>TRBV5-1|14|-|TRBJ2-3
CASSTGTSPDTQYF
>TRBV12-3/TRBV12-4|13|-|TRBJ2-7
CARSQATGDEQYF
>TRBV12-3/TRBV12-4|16|-|TRBJ2-5
CASRKGLAGSQETQYF
>TRBV18|15|few|TRBJ2-7
CASSPNRGRSDEQYF
>TRBV20-1|13|-|TRBJ1-2
CSASAGDGYGYTF
>TRBV9|15|-|TRBJ1-2
CASSVSQGRPDGYTF
>TRBV20-1|18|-|TRBJ2-7
CSASPLRLAGGKIYEQYF
>TRBV2|15|-|TRBJ2-7
CASSVLAAASYEQYF
>TRBV14|14|-|TRBJ2-1
CASSVGVVWNEQFF
>TRBV3-1|16|-|TRBJ2-3
CASSQVLAQTGDTQYF
>TRBV29-1|15|-|TRBJ2-3
CSVGRDPIPTDTQYF
>TRBV9|18|few|TRBJ2-3
CASSVSLAGGPRSDTQYF
>TRBV12-3/TRBV12-4|14|once|TRBJ1-2
CASSSVRAGYGYTF
>TRBV6-1|12|-|TRBJ1-1
CASRDGRTEAFF
>TRBV5-5|15|-|TRBJ2-7
CASSGTRDRVGEQYF
>TRBV5-1|13|-|TRBJ2-5
CASSSRSLGTQYF
>TRBV5-1|15|-|TRBJ2-3
CASSLGRRHTDTQYF
>TRBV4-3|17|-|TRBJ2-7
CASSQGTLSAGTYEQYF
>TRBV5-6|15|-|-
CASSSGPGQFYEQYF
>TRBV12-3/TRBV12-4|12|-|TRBJ2-3
CASSVPTDTQYF
>TRBV3-1|16|-|TRBJ2-5
CASSQDYATGGDEQYF
>TRBV7-2|13|-|TRBJ1-1
CASSSQGDTEAFF
>TRBV4-1|13|-|TRBJ2-7
CASSQDRVRGEYF
>TRBV6-6|14|few|TRBJ2-3
CASSTRTESDTQYF
>TRBV10-3|16|-|TRBJ2-4
CAISKSSGRAKNIQYF
>TRBV20-1|15|once|TRBJ2-3
CSSRERGSNTDTQYF
>TRBV5-1|13|-|TRBJ1-2
CASSSAPNYGYTF
>TRBV5-1|12|-|TRBJ2-1
CASSYGGSEQFF
>TRBV15|14|-|TRBJ1-6
CATSTRRGTSPLHF